This T cell receptor beta chain was sequenced in a study of T cells in Graves' hyperthyroidism and ophthalmopathy. As for the study in general: Before treatment of any kind, peripheral blood was taken at initial diagnosis. General study findings and limits: Classification by a 13 V-J model distinguished ophthalmopathy from stable hyperthyroidism.

Only a few counts were recorded for this clonotype. What it recognizes is unknown. The CDR3 regions of TCR beta were amplified from RNA transcripts. A set of HTBI primers served as the primers for a first-round RT-PCR of the TCR CDR3. TCRdb processed the multiplex PCR reads anew with MiXCR; each CDR3 protein has one entry. The sample holds about 740,000 distinct CDR3 sequences, around 13% seen once. Input material: blood. The sequence was collected from a woman aged 18-29 years with Graves' hyperthyroidism.

CDR3 in DNA: TGTGCCAGCAATCAAAGGGACATGGAAGAAAAACTGTTTTTT. Encoded protein: CASNQRDMEEKLFF. This chain links TRBV2 with TRBJ1-4, with D maybe TRBD1 (6 bases). V lost 7 bases, J lost 8 bases, and 17 bases lay in between. The germline V gene has CDR1 SNHLY and CDR2 FYNNEI. This CDR3 is built from 14 residues.